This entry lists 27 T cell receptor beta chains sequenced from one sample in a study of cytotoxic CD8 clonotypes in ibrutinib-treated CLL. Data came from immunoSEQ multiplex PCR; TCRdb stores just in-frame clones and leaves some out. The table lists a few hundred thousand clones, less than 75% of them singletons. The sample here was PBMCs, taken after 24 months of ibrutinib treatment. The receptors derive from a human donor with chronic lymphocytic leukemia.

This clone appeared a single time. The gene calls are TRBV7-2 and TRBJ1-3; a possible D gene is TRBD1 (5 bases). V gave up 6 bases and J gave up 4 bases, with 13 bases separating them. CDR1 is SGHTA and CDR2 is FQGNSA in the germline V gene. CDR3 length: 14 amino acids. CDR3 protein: CASRPGTDGNTIYF. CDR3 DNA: TGTGCCAGCAGACCCGGGACGGACGGAAACACCATATATTTT.

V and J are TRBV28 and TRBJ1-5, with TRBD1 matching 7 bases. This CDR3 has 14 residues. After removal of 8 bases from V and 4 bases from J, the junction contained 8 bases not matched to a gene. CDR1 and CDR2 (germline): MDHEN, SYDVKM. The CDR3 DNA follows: TGTGCCAGCCTCGGGACAGCGATTAATCAGCCCCAGCATTTT. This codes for CASLGTAINQPQHF.

The CDR3 loop is CATSREVQGVYNEQFF. Here the CDR3 DNA reads TGTGCCACCAGCAGAGAGGTACAGGGGGTCTACAATGAGCAGTTCTTC. This chain links TRBV15 with TRBJ2-1; TRBD1 matches at 8 bases. Germline CDR1 is LNHNV and CDR2 is YYDKDF (reference sequence). V dropped 0 bases and J dropped 3; count of bases not matched to a gene: 4. This CDR3 has 16 residues.

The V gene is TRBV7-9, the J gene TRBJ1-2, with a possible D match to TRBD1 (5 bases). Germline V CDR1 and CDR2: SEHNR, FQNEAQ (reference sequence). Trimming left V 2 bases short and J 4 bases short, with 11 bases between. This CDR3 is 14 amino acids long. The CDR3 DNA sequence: TGTGCCAGCAGCTTACTGGGACGGTTCTATGGCTACACCTTC. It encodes CASSLLGRFYGYTF.

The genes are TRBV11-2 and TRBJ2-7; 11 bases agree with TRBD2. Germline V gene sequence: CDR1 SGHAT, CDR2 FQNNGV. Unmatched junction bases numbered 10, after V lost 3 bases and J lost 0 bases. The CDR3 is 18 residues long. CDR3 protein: CASSLTSGIAGSSYEQYF. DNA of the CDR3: TGTGCCAGCAGCTTGACTAGCGGGATCGCCGGCAGCTCCTACGAGCAGTACTTC.

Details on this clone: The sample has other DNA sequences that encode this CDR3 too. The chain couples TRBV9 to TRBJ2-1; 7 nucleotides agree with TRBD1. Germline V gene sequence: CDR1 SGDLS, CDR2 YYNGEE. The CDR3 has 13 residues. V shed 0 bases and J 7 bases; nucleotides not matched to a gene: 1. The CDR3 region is CASSVGTGNEQFF. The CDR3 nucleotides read TGTGCCAGCAGCGTAGGGACAGGTAATGAGCAGTTCTTC. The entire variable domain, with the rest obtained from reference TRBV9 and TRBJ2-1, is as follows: DSGVTQTPKHLITATGQRVTLRCSPRSGDLSVYWYQQSLDQGLQFLIQYYNGEERAKGNILERFSAQQFPDLHSELNLSSLELGDSALYFCASSVGTGNEQFFGPGTRLTVL.

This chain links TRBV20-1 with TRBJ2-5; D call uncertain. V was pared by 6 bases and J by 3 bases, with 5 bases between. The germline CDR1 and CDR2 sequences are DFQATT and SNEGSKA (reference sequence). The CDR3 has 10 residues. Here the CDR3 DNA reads TGCAGTGCAGGGAAAGAGACCCAGTACTTC. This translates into CSAGKETQYF.

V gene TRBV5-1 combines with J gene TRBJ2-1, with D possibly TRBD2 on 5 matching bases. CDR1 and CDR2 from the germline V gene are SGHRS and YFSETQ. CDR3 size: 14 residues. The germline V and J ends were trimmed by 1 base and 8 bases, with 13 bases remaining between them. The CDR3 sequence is CASSLFASRDEQFF. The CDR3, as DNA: TGCGCCAGCAGCTTGTTCGCTAGCCGAGATGAGCAGTTCTTC.

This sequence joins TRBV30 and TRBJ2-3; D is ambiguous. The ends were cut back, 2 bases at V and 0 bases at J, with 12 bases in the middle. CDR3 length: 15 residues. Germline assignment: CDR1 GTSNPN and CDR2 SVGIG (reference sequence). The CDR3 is CAWSLWGSSTDTQYF. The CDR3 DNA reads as TGTGCCTGGAGTTTGTGGGGATCTAGCACAGATACGCAGTATTTT.

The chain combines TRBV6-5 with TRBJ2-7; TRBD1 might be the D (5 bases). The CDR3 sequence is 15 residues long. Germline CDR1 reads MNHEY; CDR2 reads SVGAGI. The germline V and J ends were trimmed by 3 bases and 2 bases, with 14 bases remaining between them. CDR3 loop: CASSYRQLLPYEQYF. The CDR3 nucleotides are TGTGCCAGCAGTTATCGACAGTTGCTCCCCTACGAGCAGTACTTC.

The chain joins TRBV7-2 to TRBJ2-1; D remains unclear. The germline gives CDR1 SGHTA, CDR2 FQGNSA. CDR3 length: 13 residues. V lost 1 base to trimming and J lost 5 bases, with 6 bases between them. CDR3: CASSLVRNNEQFF. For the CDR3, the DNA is TGTGCCAGCAGCTTAGTAAGAAACAATGAGCAGTTCTTC. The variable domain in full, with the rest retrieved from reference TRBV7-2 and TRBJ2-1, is GAGVSQSPSNKVTEKGKDVELRCDPISGHTALYWYRQSLGQGLEFLIYFQGNSAPDKSGLPSDRFSAERTGGSVSTLTIQRTQQEDSAVYLCASSLVRNNEQFFGPGTRLTVL.

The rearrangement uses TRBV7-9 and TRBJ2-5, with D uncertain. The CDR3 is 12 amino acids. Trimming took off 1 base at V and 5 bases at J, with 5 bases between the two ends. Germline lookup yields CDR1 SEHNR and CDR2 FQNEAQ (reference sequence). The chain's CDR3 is CASSLDTETQYF. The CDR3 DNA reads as TGTGCCAGCAGCTTAGACACGGAGACCCAGTACTTC.

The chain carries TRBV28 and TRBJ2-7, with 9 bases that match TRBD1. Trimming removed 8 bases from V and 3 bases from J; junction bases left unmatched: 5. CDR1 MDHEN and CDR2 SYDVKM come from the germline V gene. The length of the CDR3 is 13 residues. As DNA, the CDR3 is TGTGCCAGCGATGAGACAGGGGGCTACGAGCAGTACTTC. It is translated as CASDETGGYEQYF.

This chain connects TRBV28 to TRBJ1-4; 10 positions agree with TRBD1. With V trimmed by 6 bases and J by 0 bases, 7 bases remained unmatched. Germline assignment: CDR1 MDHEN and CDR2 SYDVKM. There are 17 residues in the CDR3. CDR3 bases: TGTGCCAGCAGCCGGGACAGGGGACCCGCAACTAATGAAAAACTGTTTTTT. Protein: CASSRDRGPATNEKLFF.

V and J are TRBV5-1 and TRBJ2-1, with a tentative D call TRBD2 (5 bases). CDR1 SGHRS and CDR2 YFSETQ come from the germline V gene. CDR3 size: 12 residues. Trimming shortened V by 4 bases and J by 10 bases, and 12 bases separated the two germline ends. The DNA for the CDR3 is TGCGCCAGCAGCCCGAGTGAGGGAGAGCAGTTCTTC. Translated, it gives CASSPSEGEQFF.

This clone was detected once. CDR3: CAISELRGYEQYF. The CDR3 DNA sequence: TGTGCCATCAGTGAATTGCGGGGGTACGAGCAGTACTTC. This rearrangement joins TRBV10-3 to TRBJ2-7, with TRBD2 identical over 7 bases. The J segment lost 4 bases and the V segment lost 3 bases, leaving 3 bases of the junction unmatched. CDR1 and CDR2 (germline): ENHRY, SYGVKD. The CDR3 consists of 13 residues.

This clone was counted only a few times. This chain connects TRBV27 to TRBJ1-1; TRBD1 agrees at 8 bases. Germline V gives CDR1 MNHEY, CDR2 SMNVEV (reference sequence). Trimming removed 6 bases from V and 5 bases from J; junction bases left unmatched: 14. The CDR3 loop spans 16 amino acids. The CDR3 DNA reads TGTGCCAGCAGATACACCGCCACAGGGGGAGGGACTGAAGCTTTCTTT. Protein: CASRYTATGGGTEAFF.

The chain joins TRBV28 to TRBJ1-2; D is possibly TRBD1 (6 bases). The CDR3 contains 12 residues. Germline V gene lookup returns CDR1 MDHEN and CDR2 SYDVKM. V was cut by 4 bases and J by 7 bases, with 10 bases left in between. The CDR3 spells CASSYQGSGYTF. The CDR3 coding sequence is TGTGCCAGCAGTTATCAGGGGTCTGGCTACACCTTC.

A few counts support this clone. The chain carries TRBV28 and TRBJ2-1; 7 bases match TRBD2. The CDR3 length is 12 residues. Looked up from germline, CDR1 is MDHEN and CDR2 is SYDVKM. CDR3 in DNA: TGTACCTGCGGGGGATACTACAATGAGCAGTTCTTC. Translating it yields CTCGGYYNEQFF.

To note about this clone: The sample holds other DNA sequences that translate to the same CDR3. CDR3 region: CASRLQGSGNTIYF. In DNA form, the CDR3 reads TGTGCCAGCCGTCTGCAGGGATCTGGAAACACCATATATTTT. The gene calls are TRBV6-5 and TRBJ1-3; D might be TRBD1 (5 bases). The CDR3 sequence is 14 residues long. Trimming stripped 8 bases from V and 1 base from J, with 12 bases between. Per germline, CDR1 MNHEY and CDR2 SVGAGI.

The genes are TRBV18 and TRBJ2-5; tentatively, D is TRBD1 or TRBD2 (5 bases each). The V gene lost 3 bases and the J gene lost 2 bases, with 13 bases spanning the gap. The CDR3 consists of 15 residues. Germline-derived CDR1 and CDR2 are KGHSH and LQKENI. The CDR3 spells CASSPGGSIQETQYF. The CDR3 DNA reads TGTGCCAGCTCACCTGGGGGATCGATACAAGAGACCCAGTACTTC.

CDR3 coding DNA: TGTGCCAGCAGTCTTAGCGGGATTTCTGGAGAGCAGTTCTTC. Translation gives CASSLSGISGEQFF. The chain joins TRBV27 to TRBJ2-1, with TRBD2 identical over 8 bases. The CDR3 spans 14 residues. Germline lookup yields CDR1 MNHEY and CDR2 SMNVEV (reference sequence). The V gene end was trimmed by 5 bases and the J gene end by 10 bases; junction bases not matched to a gene: 10.

CDR3 region: CASSATQMNTEAFF. The CDR3, as DNA: TGTGCCAGCAGCGCGACACAAATGAACACTGAAGCTTTCTTT. The chain recombines TRBV7-9 with TRBJ1-1; D is unclear. Trimming took off 5 bases at V and 0 bases at J, with 10 bases between the two ends. This CDR3 spans 14 amino acids. CDR1 and CDR2 (germline): SEHNR, FQNEAQ (reference sequence).

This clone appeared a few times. CDR3 in DNA: TGTGCCAGCGGGATCGTATCGGGGTACGAGCAGTACTTC. Translating it yields CASGIVSGYEQYF. This rearrangement joins TRBV28 to TRBJ2-7, with D tentatively TRBD2 (5 bases). Trimming cost V 8 bases and J 4 bases, with 15 bases left between them. This CDR3 is 13 amino acids long. Germline V gene sequence: CDR1 MDHEN, CDR2 SYDVKM. Based on the CDR3 plus reference TRBV28 and TRBJ2-7, the full variable domain is DVKVTQSSRYLVKRTGEKVFLECVQDMDHENMFWYRQDPGLGLRLIYFSYDVKMKEKGDIPEGYSVSREKKERFSLILESASTNQTSMYLCASGIVSGYEQYFGPGTRLTVT.

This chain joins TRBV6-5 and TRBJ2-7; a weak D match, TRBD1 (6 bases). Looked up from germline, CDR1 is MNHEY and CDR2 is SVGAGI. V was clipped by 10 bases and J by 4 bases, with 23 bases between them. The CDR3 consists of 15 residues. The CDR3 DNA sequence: TGTGCCACCATGGGCCTAAGGGGGACGTTATACGAGCAGTACTTC. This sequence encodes CATMGLRGTLYEQYF.

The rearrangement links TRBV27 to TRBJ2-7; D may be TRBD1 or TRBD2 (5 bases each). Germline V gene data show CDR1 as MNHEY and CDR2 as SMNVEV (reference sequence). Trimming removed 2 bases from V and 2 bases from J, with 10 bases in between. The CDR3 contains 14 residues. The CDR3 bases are TGTGCCAGCAGTTTAGGGGGTGCGGCCTACGAGCAGTACTTC. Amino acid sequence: CASSLGGAAYEQYF.

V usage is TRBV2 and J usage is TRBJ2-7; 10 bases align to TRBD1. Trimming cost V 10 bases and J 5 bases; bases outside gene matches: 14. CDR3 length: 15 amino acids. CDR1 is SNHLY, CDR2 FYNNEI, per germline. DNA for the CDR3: TGTGCCACCAAAAGACTCCGGGACAGGGGCGACGAGCAGTACTTC. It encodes CATKRLRDRGDEQYF.